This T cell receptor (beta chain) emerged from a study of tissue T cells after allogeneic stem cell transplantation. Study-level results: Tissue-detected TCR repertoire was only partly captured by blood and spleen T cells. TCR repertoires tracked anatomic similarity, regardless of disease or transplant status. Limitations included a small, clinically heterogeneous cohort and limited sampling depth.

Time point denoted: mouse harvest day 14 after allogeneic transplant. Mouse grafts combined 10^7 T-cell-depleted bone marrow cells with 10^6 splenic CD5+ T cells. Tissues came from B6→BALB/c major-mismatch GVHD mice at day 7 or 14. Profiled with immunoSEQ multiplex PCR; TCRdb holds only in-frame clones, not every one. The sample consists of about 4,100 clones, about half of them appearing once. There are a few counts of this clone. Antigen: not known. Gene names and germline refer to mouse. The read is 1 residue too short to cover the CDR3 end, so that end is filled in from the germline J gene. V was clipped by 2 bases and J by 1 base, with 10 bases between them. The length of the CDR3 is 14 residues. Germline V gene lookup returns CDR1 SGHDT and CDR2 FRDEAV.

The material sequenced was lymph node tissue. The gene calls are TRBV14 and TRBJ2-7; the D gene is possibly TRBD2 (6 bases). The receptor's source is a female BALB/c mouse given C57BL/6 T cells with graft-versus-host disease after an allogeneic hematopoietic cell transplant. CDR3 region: CASSLGGGSYEQYF. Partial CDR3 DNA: TGTGCCAGCAGTTTGGGGGGAGGGTCCTATGAACAGTAC. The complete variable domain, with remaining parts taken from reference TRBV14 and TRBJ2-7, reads EAGVTQSPRYAVLQEGQAVSFWCDPISGHDTLYWYQQPRDQGPQLLVYFRDEAVIDNSQLPSDRFSAVRPKGTNSTLKIQSAKQGDTATYLCASSLGGGSYEQYFGPGTRLTVL.